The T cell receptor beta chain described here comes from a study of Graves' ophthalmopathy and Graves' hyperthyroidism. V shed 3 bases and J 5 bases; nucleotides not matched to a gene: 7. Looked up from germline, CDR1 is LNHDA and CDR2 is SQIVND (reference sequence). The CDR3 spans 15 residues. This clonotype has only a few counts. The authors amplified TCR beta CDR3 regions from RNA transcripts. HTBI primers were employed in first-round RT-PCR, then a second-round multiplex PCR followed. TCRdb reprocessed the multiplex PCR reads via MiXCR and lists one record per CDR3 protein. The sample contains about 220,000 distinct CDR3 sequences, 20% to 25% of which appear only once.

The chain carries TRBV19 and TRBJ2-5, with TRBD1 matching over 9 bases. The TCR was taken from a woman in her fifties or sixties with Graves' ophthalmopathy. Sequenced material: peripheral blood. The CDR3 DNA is TGTGCCAGTAGTATGACAGGGGGAAGAGAGGAGACCCAGTACTTC. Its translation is CASSMTGGREETQYF.